The rows below give T cell receptor beta chains drawn from one sample of a study of T cell responses to AZD1222 COVID-19 vaccine. Method: immunoSEQ multiplex PCR; TCRdb's copy keeps in-frame clones and lacks some. The sample holds more than 100,000 clones, 90% seen once. This specimen was peripheral blood, taken on day 0 of AZD1222 vaccination. These receptors were obtained from an adult in good health. The CDR3 runs from the conserved cysteine through the conserved F or W. D genes are given only for firm matches. Size values are once, few and many counts, or a class for expanded clones, and some rows have none.

v_gene,len,abundance,d_gene,j_gene,CDR3aa,CDR3nt
TRBV27,14,once,.,TRBJ2-5,CARTYPDDQETQYF,TGTGCCCGTACGTATCCGGACGACCAAGAGACCCAGTACTTC
TRBV4-3,15,.,.,TRBJ2-1,CASSQDRIAIYEQFF,TGCGCCAGCAGCCAAGATAGGATAGCTATTTATGAGCAGTTCTTC
TRBV5-1,15,.,.,TRBJ2-7,CASSLVGQGTYEQYF,TGCGCCAGCAGCTTGGTGGGGCAGGGCACCTACGAGCAGTACTTC
TRBV11-2,14,.,.,TRBJ1-2,CASSQGGLIYGYTF,TGTGCCAGCAGCCAAGGAGGCCTCATCTATGGCTACACCTTC
TRBV18,16,.,TRBD1,TRBJ1-2,CASSPYSRQGESGYTF,TGTGCCAGCTCACCCTATTCTAGACAGGGTGAGAGTGGCTACACCTTC
TRBV19,16,.,.,TRBJ2-1,CASSIALGSSYNEQFF,TGTGCCAGTAGTATCGCCTTAGGGAGCTCCTACAATGAGCAGTTCTTC
TRBV19,14,.,.,TRBJ2-5,CASSIEGPQETQYF,TGTGCCAGTAGTATAGAAGGCCCCCAAGAGACCCAGTACTTC
TRBV3-1/TRBV3-2,16,.,TRBD1,TRBJ2-7,CASSPATGADVYEQYF,TGTGCCAGCAGCCCCGCGACAGGGGCCGATGTCTACGAGCAGTACTTC
TRBV27,16,.,.,TRBJ1-2,CASSLLGRTRHYGYTF,TGTGCCAGCAGTTTATTGGGACGGACCCGTCACTATGGCTACACCTTC
TRBV13,15,.,TRBD1,TRBJ2-7,CASSTGGQGEYEQYF,TGTGCCAGCAGCACCGGGGGACAGGGGGAATACGAGCAGTACTTC
TRBV9,14,once,TRBD1,TRBJ1-2,CASSPRTGGYGYTF,TGTGCCAGCAGCCCTAGGACAGGGGGCTATGGCTACACCTTC
TRBV6-5,16,.,.,TRBJ1-5,CASSWEDPRYNGPQHF,TGTGCCAGCAGTTGGGAGGACCCCCGGTACAATGGGCCCCAGCATTTT
TRBV18,14,.,TRBD1,TRBJ2-5,CASSLGTGQETQYF,TGTGCCAGCTCACTAGGGACAGGCCAAGAGACCCAGTACTTC
TRBV4-1,18,.,.,TRBJ2-2,CASSQDGGGGMGTGELFF,TGCGCCAGCAGCCAAGATGGAGGAGGGGGCATGGGAACCGGGGAGCTGTTTTTT
TRBV4-2,14,.,.,TRBJ2-7,CASSQGSGLYEQYF,TGTGCCAGCAGCCAAGGGAGCGGACTATACGAGCAGTACTTC
TRBV12-5,15,.,TRBD1,TRBJ2-7,CASGLSTTGAYEQYF,TGTGCTAGTGGTTTGTCAACGACAGGGGCTTACGAGCAGTACTTC
TRBV1,18,.,.,TRBJ2-7,CTSSQDRAPLAGGFEQYF,TGCACCAGCAGCCAAGATCGTGCACCACTAGCGGGAGGATTCGAGCAGTACTTC
TRBV9,15,once,.,TRBJ1-2,CASSLGPWEDYGYTF,TGTGCCAGCAGCTTAGGCCCCTGGGAGGACTATGGCTACACCTTC
TRBV7-7,16,few,.,TRBJ1-3,CASSLWWFPSGNTIYF,TGTGCTAGCAGCTTATGGTGGTTCCCTTCTGGAAACACCATATATTTT
TRBV3-1/TRBV3-2,15,.,.,TRBJ2-7,CASSQGAVPSYEQYF,TGTGCCAGCAGCCAAGGGGCAGTCCCCTCCTACGAGCAGTACTTC
TRBV18,15,.,.,TRBJ1-4,CASSPRPATNEKLFF,TGTGCCAGCTCACCAAGACCCGCAACTAATGAAAAACTGTTTTTT
TRBV24-1,16,.,TRBD2,TRBJ2-3,CATSDFPAGVSDTQYF,TGTGCCACCAGTGATTTCCCAGCGGGAGTATCGGATACGCAGTATTTT
TRBV18,11,.,.,TRBJ1-2,CASSPDTGYTF,TGTGCCAGCTCACCGGACACTGGCTACACCTTC
TRBV19,15,.,TRBD1,TRBJ1-1,CASSMGQGLRSEAFF,TGTGCCAGTAGTATGGGACAGGGGTTAAGGTCTGAAGCTTTCTTT
TRBV27,12,few,TRBD2,TRBJ2-1,CASRRESSEQFF,TGTGCCAGCAGGCGGGAGTCAAGTGAGCAGTTCTTC
TRBV7-3,13,few,.,TRBJ2-7,CASSLMADREQYF,TGTGCCAGCAGCTTAATGGCGGATCGCGAGCAGTACTTC
TRBV28,13,once,.,TRBJ1-1,CASSLGGITEAFF,TGTGCCAGCAGTTTAGGGGGGATCACTGAAGCTTTCTTT
TRBV6-5,14,.,.,TRBJ1-3,CASSLTDSGNTIYF,TGTGCCAGCAGCTTGACAGACTCTGGAAACACCATATATTTT
TRBV4-2,17,.,.,TRBJ1-1,CASSQDRTGTRNTEAFF,TGTGCCAGCAGCCAAGATCGGACTGGCACTAGGAACACTGAAGCTTTCTTT
TRBV6-5,16,.,.,TRBJ1-3,CASSYSWGLSGNTIYF,TGTGCCAGCAGTTACTCCTGGGGGCTCTCTGGAAACACCATATATTTT
TRBV21-1,12,.,.,TRBJ1-1,CASSGIDTEAFF,TGTGCCAGCTCAGGGATCGACACTGAAGCTTTCTTT
TRBV7-6,15,.,TRBD2,TRBJ2-5,CASSGTSGDQETQYF,TGTGCCAGCAGCGGGACTAGCGGGGACCAAGAGACCCAGTACTTC
TRBV19,15,.,.,TRBJ1-2,CASSRKSGTFHGYTF,TGTGCCAGTAGTAGGAAGTCTGGGACCTTTCATGGCTACACCTTC
TRBV2,14,once,TRBD1,TRBJ1-1,CASSEDRGWTEAFF,TGTGCCAGCAGTGAAGACAGGGGATGGACTGAAGCTTTCTTT
TRBV4-3,13,.,.,TRBJ2-7,CASSQEEMYEQYF,TGCGCCAGCAGCCAAGAGGAAATGTACGAGCAGTACTTC
TRBV12-3/TRBV12-4,12,.,.,TRBJ1-3,CASSSDENTIYF,TGTGCCAGCAGCTCCGACGAAAACACCATATATTTT
TRBV7-3,16,once,TRBD1,TRBJ2-3,CASSQTRDRVTDTQYF,TGTGCCAGCAGCCAAACACGGGACAGGGTCACAGATACGCAGTATTTT
TRBV5-4,15,.,.,TRBJ2-1,CASSVPGENYNEQFF,TGTGCCAGCAGCGTCCCCGGGGAAAACTACAATGAGCAGTTCTTC
TRBV5-6,11,.,.,TRBJ2-5,CASSRGETQYF,TGTGCCAGCAGTAGGGGGGAGACCCAGTACTTC
TRBV19,15,few,.,TRBJ1-1,CASLYYWSGNTEAFF,TGTGCCAGTCTCTATTACTGGTCGGGGAACACTGAAGCTTTCTTT
TRBV15,15,.,.,TRBJ2-2,CAARKDRLNTGELFF,TGTGCCGCCAGGAAAGACAGGCTAAACACCGGGGAGCTGTTTTTT
TRBV6-4,14,.,.,TRBJ1-2,CASSATPGDYGYTF,TGTGCCAGCAGTGCCACCCCTGGTGACTATGGCTACACCTTC
TRBV19,15,.,.,TRBJ1-5,CASSGTGTIGQPQHF,TGTGCCAGTAGTGGTACAGGGACAATAGGTCAGCCCCAGCATTTT
TRBV4-2,12,.,.,TRBJ2-5,CASSQDRKTQYF,TGTGCCAGCAGCCAAGATAGGAAGACCCAGTACTTC
TRBV9,15,.,.,TRBJ1-1,CASSVGKTLNTEAFF,TGTGCCAGCAGCGTAGGGAAGACACTGAACACTGAAGCTTTCTTT